One sample yielded the 5 T cell receptor beta chains listed below, sequenced in a study of shared clonotypes between healthy human individuals (dated by TCRdb to 2018 to 2020). Receptor amplification or capture employed the immunoSEQ multiplex PCR assay. The immuneACCESS repertoire file appears here via TCRdb, limited to in-frame rearrangements. These files lack a portion of the clones; in checked studies, under half of the deficit traces to unresolved V genes, and the cause of the others is not known. The sample table holds some 900,000 clones, of which 60% to 85% were seen once. The ten biggest clones cover about 1.5% of the sample. Material for sequencing was memory CD4+ T cells sorted from blood. The label giving this sample's cell subset or site can be read as: CD45RA-negative fraction. These receptors were obtained from a man in his late teens or twenties in good health.

V is TRBV7-9 and J is TRBJ2-7, with 12 nucleotides matching TRBD1. V was clipped by 3 bases and J by 5 bases; unmatched bases: 5. The CDR3 runs to 15 residues. Per the germline V gene, CDR1 is SEHNR and CDR2 is FQNEAQ (reference sequence). The CDR3 coding sequence is TGTGCCAGCAGCTTCGGGGGACAGGGGGCGAACGAGCAGTACTTC. Residues: CASSFGGQGANEQYF. The entire variable domain, with the rest obtained from reference TRBV7-9 and TRBJ2-7, is as follows: DTGVSQNPRHKITKRGQNVTFRCDPISEHNRLYWYRQTLGQGPEFLTYFQNEAQLEKSRLLSDRFSAERPKGSFSTLEIQRTEQGDSAMYLCASSFGGQGANEQYFGPGTRLTVT.

The J gene is TRBJ2-3, the V gene TRBV9; D possibly corresponds to TRBD2 (7 bases). Germline CDR1 SGDLS, CDR2 YYNGEE. Trimming removed 5 bases at V and 2 bases at J, with 15 bases between. This CDR3 has 15 amino acids. The DNA for the CDR3 is TGTGCCAGCAGTAAGAGGGCGGGGGCCACAGATACGCAGTATTTT. It codes for CASSKRAGATDTQYF.

This CDR3 reads CASSQGTQQYQPQHF. CDR3 coding DNA: TGCGCCAGCAGCCAAGGTACGCAACAGTATCAGCCCCAGCATTTT. The J gene is TRBJ1-5, the V gene TRBV4-1; no clear D gene. Per germline, CDR1 MGHRA and CDR2 YSYEKL. CDR3 length: 15 amino acids. V lost 1 base and J 5 bases, leaving 12 bases between the germline ends.

Turning to this clone: The same CDR3 can be traced to other DNA sequences in this sample. The V and J genes are TRBV7-2 and TRBJ2-3, with TRBD1 as a possible D gene (5 bases). Germline assignment: CDR1 SGHTA and CDR2 FQGNSA. V was trimmed by 5 bases and J by 5 bases, leaving 8 bases between them. This CDR3 has 12 amino acids. The CDR3 DNA reads as TGTGCCAGCAGCCCCACAGGAGATACGCAGTATTTT. Encoded protein: CASSPTGDTQYF. Full variable domain (outside the CDR3, taken from reference TRBV7-2 and TRBJ2-3): GAGVSQSPSNKVTEKGKDVELRCDPISGHTALYWYRQSLGQGLEFLIYFQGNSAPDKSGLPSDRFSAERTGGSVSTLTIQRTQQEDSAVYLCASSPTGDTQYFGPGTRLTVL.

V is TRBV30 and J is TRBJ2-7, with TRBD1 identical over 9 bases. V dropped 0 bases and J dropped 0; count of bases not matched to a gene: 0. This CDR3 is 14 amino acids long. CDR1 and CDR2 (germline): GTSNPN, SVGIG (reference sequence). For the CDR3, the DNA is TGTGCCTGGAGTGTGGACAGGGGCTCCTACGAGCAGTACTTC. It yields the protein CAWSVDRGSYEQYF.